The present entry profiles one TCR beta chain with its context. The target antigen is unknown. A library prepared for alpha chains yielded this beta chain as an off-target read; its size is of little meaning. The sample comes from a study of spatial heterogeneity in lung cancer. Looking at the study overall: Alpha-chain detections were consistently fewer than beta-chain detections among the sequences. From matched bulk RNA-seq came a T cell module score, which showed a strong correlation with TCR transcript counts in tumor regions.

Using its own MiXCR run on the 5' RACE reads, TCRdb lists one record per CDR3 protein. Of roughly 1,500 distinct CDR3 sequences in the sample, approximately 14% were seen once. The CDR3 has 12 amino acids. Trimming at V came to 6 bases and at J to 1 base, leaving 0 bases not matched to a gene. The germline V gene encodes CDR1 SQVTM and CDR2 ANQGSEA. The time point was: sample taken at primary tumor resection. Extraction of whole RNA from tumor, nontumor lung or frozen PBMC preceded unsorted sequencing. General study results and limits: The estimate shows that only about 6.6% of tumor T cells were covered for alpha and 12% to 15% for beta chains. For expanded intratumoral alpha and beta TCRs, counts tracked tumor mutation counts.

This TCR was recovered from a male donor with early-stage non-small cell lung cancer. The material was lung tumor tissue, obtained at surgery. The genes are TRBV29-1 and TRBJ1-3, with 7 bases identical to TRBD1. In DNA, the CDR3 is TGCAGCGTCAGGGGGTCTGGAAACACCATATATTTT. Translating it yields CSVRGSGNTIYF.